This T cell receptor beta chain was identified in a study of OX40 agonist ivuxolimab in advanced cancers. Study information: Eligibility rules accepted prior anti-PD-1, anti-PD-L1 or anti-CTLA-4 therapy, and 30% to 40% had some. Three patients got partial responses; one had hepatocellular carcinoma and two had cutaneous melanoma. Study results and caveats: Among some nonresponders, normalized T-cell clonal expansion was also low.

J gave up 3 bases and V 3 bases, and 10 bases lay outside the gene matches. This CDR3 region has 16 residues. Germline CDR1 SGHRS, CDR2 YFSETQ. This clone occurred a few times. Its target is unknown. Assay: immunoSEQ multiplex PCR; the TCRdb copy retains only in-frame clones and omits some. Of 48,000 or so clones listed, roughly 86% were seen once; the top ten hold over 1.5%. The chain recombines TRBV5-1 with TRBJ2-5; 8 nucleotides match TRBD1. The receptor's source is an adult with an advanced solid tumor such as melanoma, head and neck, liver or kidney cancer. This specimen consisted of CD4+ or CD8+ T cells sorted from blood, obtained in a trial of the OX40 agonist ivuxolimab. In nucleotides, the CDR3 is TGCGCCAGCAGCTGGCCGATACAGGGGGTCGAAGAGACCCAGTACTTC. Amino acid sequence: CASSWPIQGVEETQYF. Looking up the rest from reference TRBV5-1 and TRBJ2-5 gives the full variable domain: KAGVTQTPRYLIKTRGQQVTLSCSPISGHRSVSWYQQTPGQGLQFLFEYFSETQRNKGNFPGRFSGRQFSNSRSEMNVSTLELGDSALYLCASSWPIQGVEETQYFGPGTRLLVL.